This TCR beta chain originates from a study of blood T cell repertoires in COVID-19. Study in general: Samples came from the United States, Italy and Spain, spanning acute and convalescent COVID-19.

Participants came from some 23 US areas, aged roughly 18 to 89 years. Cohort allocation depended upon clinical history that participants reported. Source study methods: Estimation of nucleated cell counts was performed using reference gene primer amplification. Clones were read by immunoSEQ multiplex PCR, and TCRdb kept only the in-frame ones, dropping some. V and J calls and clone size are copied from that table; D and trimming were computed from the DNA. The top ten clones hold approximately 3% of a sample with some 190,000 clones, around 84% of them seen once. J gave up 3 bases and V 4 bases, and 7 bases lay outside the gene matches. The CDR3 consists of 15 residues. CDR1 is KGHSH and CDR2 is LQKENI in the germline V gene.

Sequenced sample: PBMCs or T cells enriched from blood (not recorded which). The clonotype comes from a woman aged 25 to 45 who had been exposed to COVID-19. This rearrangement joins TRBV18 to TRBJ1-1; 8 bases agree with TRBD1. CDR3 region: CASSLWTGRDTEAFF. The CDR3 nucleotides read TGTGCCAGCTCACTCTGGACAGGGAGGGACACTGAAGCTTTCTTT.